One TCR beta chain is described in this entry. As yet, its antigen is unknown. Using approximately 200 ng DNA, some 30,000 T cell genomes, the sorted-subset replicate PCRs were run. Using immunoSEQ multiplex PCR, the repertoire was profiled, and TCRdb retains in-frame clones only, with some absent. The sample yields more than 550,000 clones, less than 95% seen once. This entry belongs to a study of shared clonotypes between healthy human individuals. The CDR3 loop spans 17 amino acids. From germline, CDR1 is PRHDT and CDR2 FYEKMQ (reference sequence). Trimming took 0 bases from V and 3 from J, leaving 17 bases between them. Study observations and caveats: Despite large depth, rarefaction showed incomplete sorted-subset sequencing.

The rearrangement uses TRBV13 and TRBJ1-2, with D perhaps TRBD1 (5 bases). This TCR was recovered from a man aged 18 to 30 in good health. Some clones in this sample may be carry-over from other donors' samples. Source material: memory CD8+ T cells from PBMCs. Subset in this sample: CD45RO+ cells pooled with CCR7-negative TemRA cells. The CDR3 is CASSLGRGTAGHYGYTF. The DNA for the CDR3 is TGTGCCAGCAGCTTAGGAAGAGGGACGGCCGGCCACTATGGCTACACCTTC.